This T cell receptor (beta chain) appears in the sequencing data of a study of cytomegalovirus exposure and HLA in healthy donors. A multiplex PCR was run with 60 Vbeta primers and 13 Jbeta primers. Profiling relied on immunoSEQ multiplex PCR, and the TCRdb table lists in-frame clones only, not all of them. This sample has around 120,000 clones, with around 81% found just once. The CDR3 contains 17 residues. After removal of 5 bases from V and 8 bases from J, the junction contained 10 bases not matched to a gene. Germline assignment: CDR1 SEHNR and CDR2 FQNEAQ (reference sequence). This clone has only a few counts. No antigen is known for it. Findings and caveats of the study: Some highly shared sequence variants likely arose as a pipeline artifact. The Asian-associated ancestry cluster reportedly had fewer N-insertions than the 666-donor mean in a later analysis. Roughly uniform depth of sequencing across donors was assumed in presence/absence analyses.

Nominally healthy donors provided the samples, though records likely missed some immune exposures. This TCR derives from a young man in good health and CMV-seronegative. Sequencing used PBMCs. The chain recombines TRBV7-9 with TRBJ1-6; 12 bases line up with TRBD1. The CDR3 coding sequence is TGTGCCAGCAGCGACCGGGACAGGGGGCTTTACTATTCACCCCTCCACTTT. Translation: CASSDRDRGLYYSPLHF.